This T cell receptor (beta chain) was retrieved from a study of shared clonotypes between healthy human individuals. As for this clone: Its antigen is unidentified.

CDR3 length: 12 amino acids. V lost 10 bases and J lost 6, with 16 bases in between. CDR1 and CDR2 (germline): SNHLY, FYNNEI. The run depth of the assay was deep. Method: immunoSEQ multiplex PCR; TCRdb's copy keeps in-frame clones and lacks some. Of about 2.2 million clones listed, 80% to 95% are singletons. CD45RO-negative cells were positively selected for CCR7, leaving out terminally differentiated effector memory CD45RA+ cells. Study conclusions and caveats: It was observed that approximately 5% of naive CD4 clonotypes were shared across a few donors.

The gene calls are TRBV2 and TRBJ2-7; D may match TRBD1 or TRBD2 (6 bases each). The receptor was derived from a man between 18 and 29 years old in good health. Some clones in this sample may be carry-over from other donors' samples. The sequenced material came from naive CD8+ T cells from PBMCs. The CDR3, as DNA: TGTGCCACCGGGTGGGGGGCTGGCGAGCAGTACTTC. It specifies CATGWGAGEQYF. The full variable domain, its missing parts supplied by reference TRBV2 and TRBJ2-7, is EPEVTQTPSHQVTQMGQEVILRCVPISNHLYFYWYRQILGQKVEFLVSFYNNEISEKSEIFDDQFSVERPDGSNFTLKIRSTKLEDSAMYFCATGWGAGEQYFGPGTRLTVT.